The 26 T cell receptor beta chains below all came from one sample that was sequenced in a study of response to subunit inactivated influenza vaccine. TCRdb redid the calling of the RT-PCR reads with MiXCR, one entry per CDR3 protein. This sample has about 540,000 distinct CDR3 sequences, with under 30% found just once. The sample also formed part of further work on T cells expressing NK-cell markers. That report notes: Beta-chain TCR cDNA was generated via 5'RACE template switching with UMIs.

The sample was CD4+ T cells sorted from PBMCs, taken roughly 12 days after vaccination. Receptor source: a man over 45 who received an inactivated influenza vaccine.

The CDR3 DNA sequence: TGTGCCATCAGTACTAGCGGGAGTCGAGGGGGTAATGAGCAGTTCTTC. Protein: CAISTSGSRGGNEQFF. The chain recombines TRBV10-3 with TRBJ2-1; 11 bases fit TRBD2. The CDR3 loop spans 16 amino acids. With V trimmed by 5 bases and J by 7 bases, 10 bases remained unmatched. The germline gives CDR1 ENHRY, CDR2 SYGVKD.

In its sample, this clonotype was seen a few times. V and J are TRBV12-3 or TRBV12-4 and TRBJ2-3, with unresolved D. Deletions cut 8 bases from V and 9 bases from J, with 12 bases between. The CDR3 covers 11 residues. CDR3 in DNA: TGTGCCAGCCGAAAATTGGAGACGCAGTATTTT. It yields the protein CASRKLETQYF.

This clonotype was seen only a few times. The V and J genes are TRBV20-1 and TRBJ1-5, with D perhaps matching TRBD1 (6 bases). The CDR3 sequence is 16 residues long. Trimming cost V 3 bases and J 5 bases, with 20 bases left between them. CDR1 and CDR2 (germline): DFQATT, SNEGSKA (reference sequence). The CDR3 DNA reads TGCAGTGCTAGTACCCCCGCCCGGAAGGGGGATCAGCCCCAGCATTTT. Encoded protein: CSASTPARKGDQPQHF.

This clonotype was counted only a few times. The J gene is TRBJ2-3, the V gene TRBV5-1; D gene unclear. V gave up 0 bases and J gave up 2 bases, with 10 bases separating them. The V gene's germline CDR1 is SGHRS and CDR2 YFSETQ. The CDR3 is made up of 15 amino acids. In nucleotides, the CDR3 is TGCGCCAGCAGCTTGGCCGGCAAAACCACAGATACGCAGTATTTT. This gives the protein CASSLAGKTTDTQYF.

The rearrangement joins TRBV20-1 to TRBJ1-6; D is unresolved. V was trimmed by 4 bases and J by 9 bases, leaving 7 bases between them. The CDR3 runs to 11 residues. The germline gives CDR1 DFQATT, CDR2 SNEGSKA (reference sequence). CDR3 coding DNA: TGCAGTGCTAATTTCGGTTCACCCCTCCACTTT. This encodes CSANFGSPLHF.

This clonotype was counted between two and nine times. The DNA for the CDR3 is TGCGCCAGCAGCCTGTTAGCGGCTTACACCGGGGAGCTGTTTTTT. It encodes CASSLLAAYTGELFF. The chain couples TRBV4-1 to TRBJ2-2, with a possible D match to TRBD2 (6 bases). V shed 4 bases and J shed 3 bases, with 12 bases lying between them. This CDR3 region has 15 residues. CDR1 is MGHRA, CDR2 YSYEKL, per germline.

This clonotype occurred many times. The chain joins TRBV28 to TRBJ1-1, with a weak D call TRBD1 (5 bases). V lost 3 bases and J 0 bases, leaving 14 bases between the germline ends. Looked up from germline, CDR1 is MDHEN and CDR2 is SYDVKM. The CDR3 length is 16 residues. The CDR3 DNA sequence: TGTGCCAGCAGTTTTCACAGATCGGGGCTGAACACTGAAGCTTTCTTT. Amino acid sequence: CASSFHRSGLNTEAFF.

The V call is TRBV3-1, the J call TRBJ2-3; no firm D call. The germline V gene encodes CDR1 LGHDT and CDR2 YNNKEL (reference sequence). The CDR3 has 15 amino acids. V shed 2 bases and J shed 2 bases, with 11 bases lying between them. The CDR3 coding sequence is TGTGCCAGCAGCCAATACGGACCCCTCACAGATACGCAGTATTTT. Its translation: CASSQYGPLTDTQYF.

This chain uses TRBV4-1 with TRBJ2-4; 8 bases line up with TRBD1. Germline assignment: CDR1 MGHRA and CDR2 YSYEKL. The CDR3 totals 17 residues. Losses at the gene ends were 1 base for V and 0 bases for J; bases not matched to a gene: 5. The CDR3 is CASSQAGQGLAKNIQYF. DNA of the CDR3: TGCGCCAGCAGCCAAGCCGGACAGGGTTTAGCCAAAAACATTCAGTACTTC.

The chain joins TRBV7-2 to TRBJ1-1, with D uncertain. The CDR3 sequence is 13 residues long. Trimming removed 5 bases from V and 12 bases from J, with 19 bases in between. Per germline, CDR1 SGHTA and CDR2 FQGNSA. The CDR3 loop is CASSPAPGSLTFF. As DNA, the CDR3 is TGTGCCAGCAGCCCCGCCCCCGGGTCTCTTACTTTCTTT.

The rearrangement links TRBV29-1 to TRBJ2-7, with 8 bases matching TRBD1. Germline values: CDR1 SQVTM, CDR2 ANQGSEA. The CDR3 length is 13 residues. Trimming cost V 5 bases and J 3 bases; bases outside gene matches: 6. This CDR3 is CSVRQGSHYEQYF. In nucleotides, the CDR3 is TGCAGCGTTCGACAGGGGAGTCACTACGAGCAGTACTTC.

This clonotype was observed a few times. The chain recombines TRBV27 with TRBJ1-6, with 9 bases identical to TRBD1. This CDR3 has 13 residues. V gave up 5 bases and J gave up 10 bases; unmatched junction bases: 3. The germline V gene encodes CDR1 MNHEY and CDR2 SMNVEV (reference sequence). CDR3: CASSTDRGSPLHF. The CDR3 DNA sequence: TGTGCCAGCAGTACGGACAGGGGATCACCCCTCCACTTT.

This chain connects TRBV28 to TRBJ1-5; D remains ambiguous. Germline CDR1 MDHEN, CDR2 SYDVKM. With 5 bases removed from V and 2 bases from J, the gap between germline ends came to 25 bases. This CDR3 comprises 19 residues. CDR3 sequence reads: CASSPYSREVKWGNQPQHF. The CDR3, as DNA: TGTGCCAGCAGTCCTTACTCCCGGGAGGTTAAGTGGGGCAATCAGCCCCAGCATTTT.

This clonotype came up a few times. The chain combines TRBV12-3 or TRBV12-4 with TRBJ2-2, with TRBD1 as a possible D gene (5 bases). Trimming removed 4 bases from V and 6 bases from J, with 9 bases in between. The CDR3 runs 13 residues. CDR3 sequence reads: CASSSRVAGELFF. CDR3 nucleotide sequence: TGTGCCAGCAGTTCCAGGGTCGCCGGGGAGCTGTTTTTT.

This clonotype has more than one count but fewer than ten. The genes are TRBV25-1 and TRBJ1-4; D gene uncertain. Germline V gives CDR1 MGHDK, CDR2 SYGVNS. Trimming shortened V by 5 bases and J by 6 bases, and 7 bases separated the two germline ends. CDR3 length equals 12 residues. Written as DNA, the CDR3 is TGTGCCAGCAGTAACCGGGATGAAAAACTGTTTTTT. It is translated as CASSNRDEKLFF.

The table lists this clonotype with a count of one. The chain is built from TRBV7-9 and TRBJ2-7; no reliable D call. Germline lookup yields CDR1 SEHNR and CDR2 FQNEAQ (reference sequence). The CDR3 loop spans 14 amino acids. The V gene lost 1 base and the J gene lost 2 bases, with 9 bases spanning the gap. The CDR3, as DNA: TGTGCCAGCAGCTTAGGGCAGGCTGCCTACGAGCAGTACTTC. It translates to CASSLGQAAYEQYF.

This clonotype came up many times. The rearrangement joins TRBV18 to TRBJ2-7; no definite D call. V lost 3 bases and J 0 bases, leaving 6 bases between the germline ends. Germline V gene lookup returns CDR1 KGHSH and CDR2 LQKENI. This CDR3 spans 13 amino acids. In DNA, the CDR3 is TGTGCCAGCTCACCGGGCAGCTCCTACGAGCAGTACTTC. Its translation is CASSPGSSYEQYF.

This clonotype was observed a few times. The CDR3 loop is CSARDRAGGYGYTF. The CDR3 DNA sequence: TGCAGTGCTAGAGATAGGGCAGGGGGCTATGGCTACACCTTC. The chain has TRBV20-1 and TRBJ1-2; 7 bases agree with TRBD1. Germline values: CDR1 DFQATT, CDR2 SNEGSKA (reference sequence). Trimming cost V 0 bases and J 4 bases; bases outside gene matches: 5. CDR3 size: 14 residues.

The chain has TRBV3-1 and TRBJ2-1; weak D call: TRBD2 (7 bases). Trimming pared 4 bases from V and 7 bases from J, leaving 14 bases between. There are 14 residues in the CDR3. Germline V gene sequence: CDR1 LGHDT, CDR2 YNNKEL (reference sequence). The CDR3: CASSLRGGENEQFF. As DNA, the CDR3 is TGTGCCAGCAGCCTCCGCGGGGGCGAAAATGAGCAGTTCTTC.

This chain joins TRBV20-1 and TRBJ2-5; no definite D call. V lost 0 bases, J lost 5 bases, and 16 bases lay in between. The CDR3 runs to 15 residues. Germline loops: CDR1 DFQATT, CDR2 SNEGSKA (reference sequence). DNA for the CDR3: TGCAGTGCTAGAGAACCGGCAAGTCGCTCGGAGACCCAGTACTTC. Its translation: CSAREPASRSETQYF.

This clonotype was detected a few times. The chain links TRBV28 to TRBJ1-5, with D hard to call. Germline V gene sequence: CDR1 MDHEN, CDR2 SYDVKM. This CDR3 region has 14 residues. Trimming took off 7 bases at V and 0 bases at J, with 10 bases between the two ends. The CDR3 DNA sequence: TGTGCCAGCATTAGGCTGTATAGCAATCAGCCCCAGCATTTT. Translation gives CASIRLYSNQPQHF.

V and J are TRBV7-2 and TRBJ1-4; D gene unclear. Germline CDR1 reads SGHTA; CDR2 reads FQGNSA. V gave up 4 bases and J gave up 4 bases, with 7 bases separating them. The CDR3 totals 13 residues. The CDR3 protein is CASSSTRNEKLFF. The CDR3 DNA reads TGTGCCAGCAGCTCCACGCGTAATGAAAAACTGTTTTTT.

This chain links TRBV7-2 with TRBJ2-6, with D tentatively TRBD2 (6 bases). CDR1 is SGHTA, CDR2 FQGNSA, per germline. This CDR3 contains 16 residues. V was pared by 6 bases and J by 2 bases, with 14 bases between. The CDR3 nucleotides are TGTGCCAGCAGTATCGACCGGGGGACTGGGGCCAACGTCCTGACTTTC. It translates to CASSIDRGTGANVLTF.

This clonotype occurred a few times. The chain employs TRBV4-2 and TRBJ2-7, with D possibly matching TRBD1 (6 bases). V gave up 3 bases and J gave up 7 bases, with 10 bases separating them. Germline V CDR1 and CDR2: LGHNA, YNFKEQ. This CDR3 is 12 amino acids long. The CDR3 DNA sequence: TGTGCCAGCAGCCAGGGGGCAAGTGAGCAGTACTTC. It yields the protein CASSQGASEQYF.

V gene TRBV12-3 or TRBV12-4 combines with J gene TRBJ2-3; maybe TRBD2 (6 bases). The CDR3 loop spans 14 amino acids. Deletions cut 5 bases from V and 5 bases from J, with 14 bases between. CDR3 protein: CASSIWDFIDTQYF. The CDR3 bases are TGTGCCAGCAGTATTTGGGACTTTATAGATACGCAGTATTTT.

The chain is built from TRBV5-1 and TRBJ2-7, with D possibly TRBD1 on 6 matching bases. From germline, CDR1 is SGHRS and CDR2 YFSETQ. V was cut by 4 bases and J by 4 bases, with 21 bases left in between. This CDR3 region has 16 residues. CDR3 residues: CASSGGPGRGEYEQYF. The CDR3 DNA is TGCGCCAGCAGCGGAGGTCCCGGCAGGGGAGAATACGAGCAGTACTTC.